This paragraph covers one TCR beta chain sequence. Its target is unknown. The germline gives CDR1 SGHVS, CDR2 FNYEAQ. Trimming shortened V by 5 bases and J by 3 bases, and 16 bases separated the two germline ends. The CDR3 has 15 residues. Construction of the TCRbeta library involved unique molecular identifiers. TCRdb independently ran MiXCR on the PCR reads; one entry per CDR3 protein. This table holds about 600,000 distinct CDR3 sequences, 10% to 15% found once. The record originates from a study of T-cell reconstitution after alpha-beta-depleted transplantation in children. Overall study findings and caveats: Diversity of TCRbeta at day 60 was high in some patients, arising from surviving recipient T cells and thymic progenitors. At one year after transplant, newly produced T cells mostly accounted for T-cell counts and diversity. Two months or so post-transplant, alpha-beta T cells reportedly derived from several hundred expanded graft clones.

This sequence originates from a male patient younger than 18 who had a stem cell transplant for acute myeloid leukemia, so the T cells may come from the graft donor. The genes are TRBV7-6 and TRBJ1-1; possible D gene TRBD1, 5 bases. Sequences were derived from PBMCs, mostly from graft donor cells, sampled 360 days after TCRalphabeta/CD19-depleted stem cell transplant. As DNA, the CDR3 is TGTGCCAGCAGCCTTTCCAGGGATGCACACACTGAAGCTTTCTTT. It is translated as CASSLSRDAHTEAFF.